Included here is one T cell receptor (beta chain) sequence, with context. Its antigen is unknown. The sample originates from a study of primary melanoma T cells and metastatic recurrence. Per germline, CDR1 SGHDN and CDR2 FVKESK. Trimming took 0 bases from V and 7 from J, leaving 13 bases between them. The CDR3 loop spans 16 amino acids. Study findings and constraints: Reportedly, T-cell fraction predicted progression-free survival beyond thickness, ulceration, mitoses, age.

Patients with resected primary melanoma were considered at risk of metastatic recurrence. The assay was immunoSEQ multiplex PCR, and TCRdb's table has in-frame clones only and misses some. The data hold about 1,500 clones, with over 65% observed a single time. The sample consisted of melanoma tumor tissue. The chain carries TRBV14 and TRBJ1-6; D remains unclear. This clonotype was obtained from a human donor with melanoma. The CDR3 nucleotides are TGTGCCAGCAGCCAAGAAGGCGGGATCTGGAATTCACCCCTCCACTTT. Protein: CASSQEGGIWNSPLHF. Based on the CDR3 plus reference TRBV14 and TRBJ1-6, the full variable domain is EAGVTQFPSHSVIEKGQTVTLRCDPISGHDNLYWYRRVMGKEIKFLLHFVKESKQDESGMPNNRFLAERTGGTYSTLKVQPAELEDSGVYFCASSQEGGIWNSPLHFGNGTRLTVT.